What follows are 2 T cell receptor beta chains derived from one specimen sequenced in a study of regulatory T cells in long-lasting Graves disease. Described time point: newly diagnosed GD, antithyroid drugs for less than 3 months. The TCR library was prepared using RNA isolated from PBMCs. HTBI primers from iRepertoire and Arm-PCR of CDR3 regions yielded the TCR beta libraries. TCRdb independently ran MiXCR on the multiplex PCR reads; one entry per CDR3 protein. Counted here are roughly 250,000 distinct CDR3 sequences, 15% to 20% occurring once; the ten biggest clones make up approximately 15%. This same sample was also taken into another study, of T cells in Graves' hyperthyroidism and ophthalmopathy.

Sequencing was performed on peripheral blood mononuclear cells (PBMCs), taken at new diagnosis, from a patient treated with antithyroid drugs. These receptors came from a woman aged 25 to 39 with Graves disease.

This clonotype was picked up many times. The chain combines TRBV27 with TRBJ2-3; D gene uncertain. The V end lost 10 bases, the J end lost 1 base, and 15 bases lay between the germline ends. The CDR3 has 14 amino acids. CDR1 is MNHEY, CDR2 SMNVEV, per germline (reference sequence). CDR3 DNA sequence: TGTGCCACCCGGGTCGGCCTGGGCACAGATACGCAGTATTTT. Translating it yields CATRVGLGTDTQYF.

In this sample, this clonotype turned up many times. CDR3 loop: CASSFTGGSTQYF. For the CDR3, the DNA is TGTGCCAGCAGCTTTACAGGGGGCTCTACGCAGTATTTT. The chain employs TRBV11-3 and TRBJ2-3; 9 positions match TRBD1. V lost 3 bases to trimming and J lost 8 bases; unmatched junction nucleotides: 3. This CDR3 comprises 13 residues. Germline lookup yields CDR1 SGHNT and CDR2 YENEEA.